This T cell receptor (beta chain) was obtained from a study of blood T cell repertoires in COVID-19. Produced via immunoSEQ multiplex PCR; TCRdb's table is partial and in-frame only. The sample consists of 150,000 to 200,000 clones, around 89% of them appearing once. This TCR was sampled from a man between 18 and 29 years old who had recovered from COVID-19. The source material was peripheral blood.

CDR3 sequence: CASSLLIQGGLDGYTF. In DNA, the CDR3 is TGTGCCAGCAGCTTATTAATACAGGGGGGGTTAGATGGCTACACCTTC. The gene calls are TRBV7-6 and TRBJ1-2; TRBD1 matches at 8 bases. CDR3 size: 16 residues. Germline CDR1 and CDR2: SGHVS and FNYEAQ. Trimming cost V 2 bases and J 6 bases; bases outside gene matches: 11.